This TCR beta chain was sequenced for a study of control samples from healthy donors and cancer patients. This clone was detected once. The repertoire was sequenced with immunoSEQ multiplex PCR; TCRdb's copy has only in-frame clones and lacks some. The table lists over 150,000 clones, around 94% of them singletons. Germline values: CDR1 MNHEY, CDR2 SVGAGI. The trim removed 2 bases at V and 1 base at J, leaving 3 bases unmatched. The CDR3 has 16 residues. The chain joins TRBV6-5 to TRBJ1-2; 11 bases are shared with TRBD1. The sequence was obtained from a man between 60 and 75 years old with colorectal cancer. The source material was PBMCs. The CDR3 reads CASSYGTGGGNYGYTF. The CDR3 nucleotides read TGTGCCAGCAGTTACGGGACAGGGGGAGGTAACTATGGCTACACCTTC.